Reported below is one T cell receptor (beta chain). What it recognizes is unknown. Trimming removed 4 bases at V and 7 bases at J, with 4 bases between. CDR1 is MNHNY and CDR2 is SVGAGI in the germline V gene (reference sequence). The CDR3 runs 10 residues. The source of the sample is a study of T cell clonotyping in hematopoietic cell transplantation. TCRdb's table, derived via immunoSEQ multiplex PCR, lists solely in-frame clones and lacks some. Of approximately 4,200 clones in the sample, approximately 96% were seen once. General study findings and limits: Recipient TCR diversity dropped after transplant; expanded clonotypes rose from day 30 to 180. Higher Inverse Simpson Index values in graft donor and pretransplant recipient predicted broader posttransplant TCR diversity.

This specimen was PBMCs, taken 100 days after allogeneic stem cell transplant. The chain couples TRBV6-6 to TRBJ2-5; D ambiguous. The sequence came from a male patient aged 35 to 55 who had an allogeneic stem cell transplant from a related donor, so the T cells may come from the graft donor. Some clones in this sample may be carry-over from other donors' samples. The CDR3 loop is CASSSVTQYF. Written as DNA, the CDR3 is TGTGCCAGCAGTTCGGTGACCCAGTACTTC.